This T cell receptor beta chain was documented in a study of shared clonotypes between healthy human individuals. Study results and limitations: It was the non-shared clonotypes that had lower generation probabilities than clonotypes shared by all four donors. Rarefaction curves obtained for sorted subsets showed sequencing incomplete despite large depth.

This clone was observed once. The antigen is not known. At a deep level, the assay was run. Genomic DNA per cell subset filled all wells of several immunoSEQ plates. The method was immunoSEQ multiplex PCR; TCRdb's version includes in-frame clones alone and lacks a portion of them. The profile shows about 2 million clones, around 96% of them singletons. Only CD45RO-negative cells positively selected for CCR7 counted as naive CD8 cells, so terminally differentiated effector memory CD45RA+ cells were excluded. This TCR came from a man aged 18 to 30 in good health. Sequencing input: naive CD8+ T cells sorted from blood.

The CDR3 bases are TGTGCCAGTAGTACACCAGAAAACACTGAAGCTTTCTTT. Translating gives CASSTPENTEAFF. V gene TRBV19 combines with J gene TRBJ1-1; D is unresolved. The CDR3 spans 13 residues. Germline values: CDR1 LNHDA, CDR2 SQIVND (reference sequence). The germline V and J ends were trimmed by 4 bases and 2 bases, with 8 bases remaining between them.